Listed below are T cell receptor beta chains from one sample, sequenced in a study of blood T cell repertoires in COVID-19. Data came from immunoSEQ multiplex PCR; TCRdb stores just in-frame clones and leaves some out. The table includes some 290,000 clones, 87% detected once. The sample was peripheral blood. The origin of the receptors is a woman aged 50 to 60 who had recovered from COVID-19. CDR3s include the opening cysteine and the closing phenylalanine or tryptophan. The order of the fields is CDR3 DNA, CDR3 protein, clone size, D gene, J gene, V gene. D genes are given only for firm matches. Some rows mark clone size as missing; the rest say once, few, many or name a class of expanded clone.

TGTGCCAGCAGCCAATCGGCAGGGGGTAATGAGCAGTTCTTC | CASSQSAGGNEQFF | - | TRBD1 | TRBJ2-1 | TRBV16
TGCGCCAGCAGCTTGGCCGGGACAACGAACACCGGGGAGCTGTTTTTT | CASSLAGTTNTGELFF | - | - | TRBJ2-2 | TRBV5-1
TGTGCCTGGACCCAGGGATTGGGCGATGAAAAACTGTTTTTT | CAWTQGLGDEKLFF | few | - | TRBJ1-4 | TRBV30
TGCGCCAGCAGCCAAGATGGCGGGGTCGGGAGTGAAAAACTGTTTTTT | CASSQDGGVGSEKLFF | - | - | TRBJ1-4 | TRBV4-3
TGTGCCAGCAGCCAAGGACTAGCGGGGGGAGATACGCAGTATTTT | CASSQGLAGGDTQYF | - | TRBD2 | TRBJ2-3 | TRBV3-1/TRBV3-2
TGTGCCACCTCCGGGACCTATAATTCACCCCTCCACTTT | CATSGTYNSPLHF | - | - | TRBJ1-6 | TRBV19
TGTGCCAGCAGCTGGGACAGGGATGGCACAGATACGCAGTATTTT | CASSWDRDGTDTQYF | - | TRBD1 | TRBJ2-3 | TRBV5-4
TGTGCCAGCAGTTACGGGGGGGGCTACACCTTC | CASSYGGGYTF | - | - | TRBJ1-2 | TRBV12-3/TRBV12-4
TGCGCCAGCAGCGGGGGGTTAACTGGGGCCAACGTCCTGACTTTC | CASSGGLTGANVLTF | - | - | TRBJ2-6 | TRBV5-1
TGTGCCATCAGTGCTACAGGTACTAATGAAAAACTGTTTTTT | CAISATGTNEKLFF | few | - | TRBJ1-4 | TRBV10-3
TGTGCCAGCAGCTCGAGGCCAGCGATCAACGAGCAGTACTTC | CASSSRPAINEQYF | - | - | TRBJ2-7 | TRBV5-8
TGTGCCAGTACAGGGTTTGTTGGCCAGCCCCAGCATTTT | CASTGFVGQPQHF | - | - | TRBJ1-5 | TRBV19
TGTGCCAGCAGCTCGGTTCTTACCGGGGAGCTGTTTTTT | CASSSVLTGELFF | - | - | TRBJ2-2 | TRBV5-4
TGCAGCGTTCCTCTAGCGGGAGTATCAGATACGCAGTATTTT | CSVPLAGVSDTQYF | - | TRBD2 | TRBJ2-3 | TRBV29-1
TGTGCCAGCTCACCGGGACTAGCGGGAGTTGATACGCAGTATTTT | CASSPGLAGVDTQYF | - | TRBD2 | TRBJ2-3 | TRBV18
TGTGCCAGCAGCCACCAAAGGGGCCGGGGCTACACCTTC | CASSHQRGRGYTF | - | - | TRBJ1-2 | TRBV5-6
TGCAGCGTCGGACAGGGGGCTTTCGGCAATCAGCCCCAGCATTTT | CSVGQGAFGNQPQHF | - | TRBD1 | TRBJ1-5 | TRBV29-1
TGTGCCAGCAGTGGGGGACTTGCTTGGGGCAATGAGCAGTTCTTC | CASSGGLAWGNEQFF | - | - | TRBJ2-1 | TRBV25-1
TGTGCCAGCGTGAAGGAGCCGGACGGGGTGAAGACGGGTGGCTACACCTTC | CASVKEPDGVKTGGYTF | - | - | TRBJ1-2 | TRBV7-8
TGTGCCAGCAGTCATATCAAATCCGGGACAGTCTATGGCTACACCTTC | CASSHIKSGTVYGYTF | - | TRBD1 | TRBJ1-2 | TRBV6-2/TRBV6-3
TGTGCCAGCGGGGCAGATAGCAATCAGCCCCAGCATTTT | CASGADSNQPQHF | - | - | TRBJ1-5 | TRBV7-8
TGTGCCAGCACCGCCGGACAGGGTTGGAGCACTGAAGCTTTCTTT | CASTAGQGWSTEAFF | - | TRBD1 | TRBJ1-1 | TRBV6-5
TGTGCCAGCAGCTTGGCCCGGGGACAGGTCCCGACTGAAGCTTTCTTT | CASSLARGQVPTEAFF | - | TRBD1 | TRBJ1-1 | TRBV5-4
TGTGCCAGCAGCGTAAATACGGCGGGGGGGCCTCGGGAGACCCAGTACTTC | CASSVNTAGGPRETQYF | - | TRBD2 | TRBJ2-5 | TRBV9
TGTGCCAGCAGCTCCCTCGGAAACACCATATATTTT | CASSSLGNTIYF | - | - | TRBJ1-3 | TRBV11-2
TGTGCCAGCAGCCCGGGACTCCTAAACCCAGATACGCAGTATTTT | CASSPGLLNPDTQYF | - | - | TRBJ2-3 | TRBV6-4
TGTGCCAGCAGCCTGGGGACAGGCTCCTACAATGAGCAGTTCTTC | CASSLGTGSYNEQFF | - | TRBD1 | TRBJ2-1 | TRBV7-3
TGCGCCAGCAGCCATACAGGGGGCCTAAACACCGGGGAGCTGTTTTTT | CASSHTGGLNTGELFF | once | TRBD1 | TRBJ2-2 | TRBV5-1
TGCGCCAGCAGCTGGGACAGGGGATACGAGCAGTACTTC | CASSWDRGYEQYF | - | TRBD1 | TRBJ2-7 | TRBV5-1
TGCGCCAGCAGCCAAACGAACACCGGGGAGCTGTTTTTT | CASSQTNTGELFF | once | - | TRBJ2-2 | TRBV5-1
TGCAGCGTTGGGCTAGCTGGAACAACCGGGGAGCTGTTTTTT | CSVGLAGTTGELFF | - | - | TRBJ2-2 | TRBV29-1
TGTGCCAGCAGTGATCCAGGGGGCGCATCCAAAAACATTCAGTACTTC | CASSDPGGASKNIQYF | - | TRBD1 | TRBJ2-4 | TRBV6-2/TRBV6-3
TGTGCCAGCAGTTTAGGGACAGCGACTCCTGGCTACACCTTC | CASSLGTATPGYTF | - | TRBD1 | TRBJ1-2 | TRBV2
TGTGCCAGTAGCCCTGATACCACGACCGGGGTAGTGGAAGCTTTCTTT | CASSPDTTTGVVEAFF | - | - | TRBJ1-1 | TRBV19
TGTGCCAGCAGCTTAGCACAGGGGGGTCAGCCCCAGCATTTT | CASSLAQGGQPQHF | - | TRBD1 | TRBJ1-5 | TRBV7-9
TGTGCCAGCAGTGTGGGAGTCGGCACTGAAGCTTTCTTT | CASSVGVGTEAFF | - | - | TRBJ1-1 | TRBV6-2/TRBV6-3
TGTGGGACAGGTACAAATAATTCACCCCTCCACTTT | CGTGTNNSPLHF | - | TRBD1 | TRBJ1-6 | TRBV7-9
TGTGCCACCAGTGGAGGTGGATCTAACTATGGCTACACCTTC | CATSGGGSNYGYTF | - | - | TRBJ1-2 | TRBV24-1
TGTGCCAGCAGCTTTAGCGGGTCCTACAATGAGCAGTTCTTC | CASSFSGSYNEQFF | - | TRBD2 | TRBJ2-1 | TRBV7-3
TGTGCCAGCAGTGACGTTGGCCTTCCGAACACTGAAGCTTTCTTT | CASSDVGLPNTEAFF | - | - | TRBJ1-1 | TRBV25-1
TGCGCCAGCAGCGGGTTACCGGGACATTCCGGAGAGACCCAGTACTTC | CASSGLPGHSGETQYF | - | - | TRBJ2-5 | TRBV5-1
TGTGCCAGTAGTATTTTATCGGGGTCTACCTACGAGCAGTACTTC | CASSILSGSTYEQYF | - | - | TRBJ2-7 | TRBV19
TGTGCCAGCAGTTTCGGTCGGGGGAGTAATGAAAAACTGTTTTTT | CASSFGRGSNEKLFF | few | - | TRBJ1-4 | TRBV6-6
TGTGCCACCAGCAGAGATCGGTTAGCGGGAGCAAGCAATGAGCAGTTCTTC | CATSRDRLAGASNEQFF | once | TRBD2 | TRBJ2-1 | TRBV15
TGTGCCAGCAGTTACCGGGGGGTCCTACCGTCCGAGCTGTTTTTT | CASSYRGVLPSELFF | - | TRBD2 | TRBJ2-2 | TRBV6-5
TGTGCCAGTAGTATAATTTCCAGGGGCAATTCACCCCTCCACTTT | CASSIISRGNSPLHF | - | - | TRBJ1-6 | TRBV19
TGTGCCAGCCTCGACAGGACTGGCTACACCTTC | CASLDRTGYTF | few | - | TRBJ1-2 | TRBV6-5
TGTGCCAGCAGCCCTGGGGCAGGAATAGAGACCCAGTACTTC | CASSPGAGIETQYF | - | - | TRBJ2-5 | TRBV3-1/TRBV3-2